This TCR beta chain appears in the sequencing data of a study of CD8 T cells in ankylosing spondylitis. This clonotype was counted a single time. Germline CDR1 SGHKS, CDR2 YYEKEE (reference sequence). V dropped 4 bases and J dropped 12 bases, with 20 bases sitting between them. This CDR3 comprises 14 residues. TCRdb processed the 5' RACE reads anew with MiXCR; each CDR3 protein has one entry. The sample carries about 180,000 distinct CDR3 sequences, around 8.9% recorded once. Sequencing was done on a sample of blood, either unsorted or a sorted T cell fraction (not recorded which). The chain couples TRBV5-5 to TRBJ2-1; the D gene is possibly TRBD2 (6 bases). The TCR comes from a female donor with ankylosing spondylitis or in good health (not recorded which). CDR3 bases: TGTGCCAGCAGCCCTTGGGACTTGTGCCGTGTGCAGTTCTTC. Translated, it gives CASSPWDLCRVQFF.